This is a list of T cell receptor beta chains from one sample in a study of graft-versus-host responses after intestinal transplantation. Assay: immunoSEQ multiplex PCR; the TCRdb copy retains only in-frame clones and omits some. Among around 9,200 clones, around 26% were seen once, and the ten largest hold 5% to 7.5%. Sequencing used alloreactive CD8+ T cells from a mixed lymphocyte reaction culture, obtained before intestinal transplant. These receptor sequences come from a human patient who received an intestinal transplant. CDR3s include the opening cysteine and the closing phenylalanine or tryptophan. A D gene is named only where the DNA matches it firmly. Rows give clone size only sometimes, using once, few, many, or a class for an expanded clone.

d_gene	v_gene	abundance	j_gene	CDR3nt	CDR3aa
TRBD1	TRBV2	NA	TRBJ1-4	TGTGCCAGCAGTCGGACAGGTGCAACTAATGAAAAACTGTTTTTT	CASSRTGATNEKLFF
NA	TRBV4-1	few	TRBJ2-7	TGCGCCAGCAGCCAAGTCACAGGGAGCACCTACGAGCAGTACTTC	CASSQVTGSTYEQYF
NA	TRBV29-1	few	TRBJ1-2	TGCAGCGTTGAACGACCCGGGGACTATGGCTACACCTTC	CSVERPGDYGYTF
NA	TRBV14	NA	TRBJ2-5	TGTGCCAGCAGCCAATCCTGGACTCGGGAGACCCAGTACTTC	CASSQSWTRETQYF
NA	TRBV7-8	medium-sized	TRBJ2-7	TGTGCCAGCAGCTCCGCGTCCTCCTACGAGCAGTACTTC	CASSSASSYEQYF
TRBD1	TRBV13	NA	TRBJ1-6	TGTGCCAGCAGCCCCGGGACAGGGGGTTACTATAATTCACCCCTCCACTTT	CASSPGTGGYYNSPLHF
TRBD2	TRBV11-2	large	TRBJ2-3	TGTGCCAGCAGCTATTCCGCGGGGGGGCCGACAGATACGCAGTATTTT	CASSYSAGGPTDTQYF
TRBD1	TRBV9	few	TRBJ2-2	TGTGCCAGCAGCGTGGGGACAGGGATGAACACCGGGGAGCTGTTTTTT	CASSVGTGMNTGELFF
NA	TRBV28	few	TRBJ2-5	TGTGCCAGCACCGGGGAGTACCAAGAGACCCAGTACTTC	CASTGEYQETQYF
NA	TRBV9	NA	TRBJ1-3	TGTGCCAGCTCGACTGGTAGCTCTGGAAACACCATATATTTT	CASSTGSSGNTIYF
TRBD1	TRBV7-3	NA	TRBJ1-1	TGTGCCAGCAGCTTGTCAGGGGGAGGTCCCACTGAAGCTTTCTTT	CASSLSGGGPTEAFF
NA	TRBV11-2	NA	TRBJ2-3	TGTGCCAGCAGCTTATTTGCGGATAGCACAGATACGCAGTATTTT	CASSLFADSTDTQYF
TRBD1	TRBV10-1	medium-sized	TRBJ2-2	TGCGCCAGCAGTCCAGGGACAGCGAACACCGGGGAGCTGTTTTTT	CASSPGTANTGELFF
TRBD1	TRBV6-6	few	TRBJ1-1	TGTGCCAGCAGTCTCTACAGGGGGCCGGACACTGAAGCTTTCTTT	CASSLYRGPDTEAFF
TRBD2	TRBV9	few	TRBJ2-7	TGTGCCAGCAGTCTCCTAGCGGGGGGATACGAGCAGTACTTC	CASSLLAGGYEQYF
TRBD1	TRBV10-1	NA	TRBJ1-2	TGCGCCAGCAGTGGGGACAGCTATGGCTACACCTTC	CASSGDSYGYTF
NA	TRBV10-2	NA	TRBJ2-1	TGCGCCAGCAGTTACTACGGGGACAATGAGCAGTTCTTC	CASSYYGDNEQFF
NA	TRBV6-1	NA	TRBJ1-2	TGTGCCAGCAGCCTAACCTTGGGGGCAAGCTATGGCTACACCTTC	CASSLTLGASYGYTF
NA	TRBV19	medium-sized	TRBJ1-5	TGTGCCAGTAGTATAGTACTCGAGCAGCCCCAGCATTTT	CASSIVLEQPQHF
TRBD2	TRBV2	few	TRBJ2-2	TGTGCCAGCAGTGAACTAGCGGGGGGAGGGGAGCTGTTTTTT	CASSELAGGGELFF
NA	TRBV5-6	few	TRBJ2-7	TGTGCCAGCAGCCAAGATGTGGGGCGGGGCCTCTCCTACGAGCAGTACTTC	CASSQDVGRGLSYEQYF
NA	TRBV11-2	NA	TRBJ1-2	TGTGCCAGCAGCTTAGGAGGGGGCTACACCTTC	CASSLGGGYTF
NA	TRBV6-1	few	TRBJ1-2	TGTGCCAGCAGTACAGGAGCTAACTATGGCTACACCTTC	CASSTGANYGYTF
NA	TRBV19	NA	TRBJ1-6	TGTGCCAGTAGTCCACTCGTCGCAGCACTAGGATCACCCCTCCACTTT	CASSPLVAALGSPLHF
TRBD1	TRBV4-1	NA	TRBJ2-7	TGCGCCAGCAGACCCGGACAGGGGGCATACGAGCAGTACTTC	CASRPGQGAYEQYF
NA	TRBV6-6	NA	TRBJ2-3	TGTGCCAGCACCGCAACGGTGGGGCGAGATACGCAGTATTTT	CASTATVGRDTQYF
TRBD1	TRBV23-1	NA	TRBJ2-1	TGCGCCAGCAGTCAATCGAAAGGACAGGGGGTACCATATGAGCAGTTCTTC	CASSQSKGQGVPYEQFF
TRBD1	TRBV27	NA	TRBJ1-5	TGTGCCAGCAGTTTTGGGACAGGTCCTTGGCCCCAGCATTTT	CASSFGTGPWPQHF
TRBD1	TRBV2	NA	TRBJ1-6	TGTGCCAGCACTTATGGACAGGGACGGAGTTCACCCCTCCACTTT	CASTYGQGRSSPLHF
TRBD2	TRBV2	NA	TRBJ2-5	TGTGCCAGCAGCTGGGGCCTAGCGGGCCGGTACCAAGAGACCCAGTACTTC	CASSWGLAGRYQETQYF
NA	TRBV10-3	NA	TRBJ2-2	TGTGCCATCATTGGCCCGACCGGGGAGCTGTTTTTT	CAIIGPTGELFF
TRBD1	TRBV13	NA	TRBJ2-7	TGTGCCAGCAGCTCCCGAATGACAGGGGGAGCAAACGAGCAGTACTTC	CASSSRMTGGANEQYF
NA	TRBV4-1	medium-sized	TRBJ1-4	TGCGCCAGCAGCCAATATGGTTCCAGCGGTGAAAAACTGTTTTTT	CASSQYGSSGEKLFF
TRBD1	TRBV4-2	NA	TRBJ1-3	TGTGCCAGCAGCCAAGATCAGGGGACAGCAAACACCATATATTTT	CASSQDQGTANTIYF
TRBD2	TRBV7-6	few	TRBJ2-7	TGTGCCAGCAGCCCCCCTACTAGCGGGGGCCGCTACGAGCAGTACTTC	CASSPPTSGGRYEQYF
NA	TRBV6-5	NA	TRBJ2-2	TGTGCCAGCAGTTGGGGCGGAAACACCGGGGAGCTGTTTTTT	CASSWGGNTGELFF
NA	TRBV5-5	NA	TRBJ2-7	TGTGCCAGCAGCTATAGCGACGGGGGCTACGAGCAGTACTTC	CASSYSDGGYEQYF
TRBD2	TRBV11-2	NA	TRBJ2-3	TGTGCCAGCAGCCGGACTAGCGGGGGGATCACAGATACGCAGTATTTT	CASSRTSGGITDTQYF
NA	TRBV21-1	NA	TRBJ2-3	TGTGCCAGCAGCAAAGGGAGGGGCCTACTAGCGGGGGGGCCCACAGATACGCAGTATTTT	CASSKGRGLLAGGPTDTQYF
NA	TRBV6-5	medium-sized	TRBJ2-7	TGTGCCAGCAGTCCAGGGATTGTGTACGAGCAGTACTTC	CASSPGIVYEQYF
NA	TRBV5-6	NA	TRBJ2-1	TGTGCCAGCAGCCAATACAATGAGCAGTTCTTC	CASSQYNEQFF
NA	TRBV11-2	NA	TRBJ2-1	TGTGCCAGCAGCCCCCGGACAGCCTACAATGAGCAGTTCTTC	CASSPRTAYNEQFF